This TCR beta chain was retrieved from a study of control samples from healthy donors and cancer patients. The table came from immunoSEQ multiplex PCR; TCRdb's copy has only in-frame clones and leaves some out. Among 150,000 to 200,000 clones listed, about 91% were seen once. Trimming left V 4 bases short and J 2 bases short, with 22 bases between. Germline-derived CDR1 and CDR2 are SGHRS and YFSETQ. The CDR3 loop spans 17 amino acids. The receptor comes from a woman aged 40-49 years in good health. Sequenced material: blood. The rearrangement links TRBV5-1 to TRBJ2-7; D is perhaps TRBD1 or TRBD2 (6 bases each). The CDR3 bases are TGCGCCAGCAGCACACCGAGGGGGGCGGGCTCACCCTACGAGCAGTACTTC. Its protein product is CASSTPRGAGSPYEQYF.